A single sample is the source of the 18 T cell receptor beta chains below, sequenced in a study of T cells in localized non-small cell lung cancer. Sequenced by immunoSEQ multiplex PCR; TCRdb stores in-frame clones only, minus some. The table has over 55,000 clones, around 90% seen once. Sequencing was performed on peripheral blood, taken before any cancer treatment. Every receptor here comes from a woman aged 35-70 years with stage I lung adenocarcinoma.

The chain uses TRBV9 and TRBJ1-1, with a tentative D call TRBD1 (6 bases). This CDR3 is built from 14 residues. Germline lookup yields CDR1 SGDLS and CDR2 YYNGEE. V dropped 3 bases and J dropped 4 bases, with 13 bases sitting between them. The CDR3 spells CASSEQRGATEAFF. The CDR3 coding sequence is TGTGCCAGCAGCGAACAACGGGGGGCCACTGAAGCTTTCTTT.

The J gene is TRBJ2-2, the V gene TRBV7-9, with 10 bases that match TRBD1. V shed 7 bases and J 6 bases; nucleotides not matched to a gene: 8. Germline assignment: CDR1 SEHNR and CDR2 FQNEAQ (reference sequence). This CDR3 has 15 residues. The CDR3, as DNA: TGTGCCAGCACCCCCGGGACAGGGGCCCCCGGGGAGCTGTTTTTT. Its protein is CASTPGTGAPGELFF.

The gene calls are TRBV25-1 and TRBJ2-1, with no clear D. There are 11 residues in the CDR3. The V gene lost 6 bases and the J gene lost 0 bases, with 0 bases spanning the gap. Per the germline V gene, CDR1 is MGHDK and CDR2 is SYGVNS. CDR3 bases: TGTGCCAGCAGCTCCTACAATGAGCAGTTCTTC. Translated: CASSSYNEQFF.

This sequence joins TRBV11-2 and TRBJ2-2; D unresolved. This CDR3 has 17 amino acids. The germline V gene encodes CDR1 SGHAT and CDR2 FQNNGV. V lost 1 base and J lost 0, with 12 bases in between. The CDR3 sequence is CASSLARGSSNTGELFF. CDR3 nucleotides: TGTGCCAGCAGCTTAGCCCGTGGCAGCTCGAACACCGGGGAGCTGTTTTTT.

The chain carries TRBV18 and TRBJ1-6, with D uncertain. CDR3 length: 13 residues. Germline-derived CDR1 and CDR2 are KGHSH and LQKENI. The V gene lost 8 bases and the J gene lost 3 bases, with 8 bases spanning the gap. For the CDR3, the DNA is TGTGCCAGCCAAGAATTCTATAATTCACCCCTCCACTTT. The encoded protein is CASQEFYNSPLHF.

The chain combines TRBV7-2 with TRBJ2-7; a possible D gene is TRBD1 (7 bases). V lost 5 bases and J 5 bases, leaving 16 bases between the germline ends. Per the germline V gene, CDR1 is SGHTA and CDR2 is FQGNSA. The CDR3 sequence is 14 residues long. In nucleotides, the CDR3 is TGTGCCAGCAGCCCGCACGGAGGGGGCAACGAGCAGTACTTC. It translates to CASSPHGGGNEQYF.

The genes are TRBV19 and TRBJ2-3, with 7 nucleotides matching TRBD2. The germline V gene encodes CDR1 LNHDA and CDR2 SQIVND (reference sequence). The length of the CDR3 is 14 residues. The trim removed 5 bases at V and 6 bases at J, leaving 8 bases unmatched. The CDR3 loop is CASSASGTWDTQYF. DNA for the CDR3: TGTGCCAGTAGTGCTAGCGGCACTTGGGATACGCAGTATTTT.

To note about this clone: The germline gene is not matched at one end of the junction; a read error may be the cause. The rearrangement uses TRBV7-2 and TRBJ2-7; D uncertain. Germline CDR1 SGHTA, CDR2 FQGNSA. The CDR3 is made up of 13 amino acids. The CDR3 region is CASSFQVSSEQYF. The CDR3 DNA sequence: TGTGCCAGCAGCTTTCAAGTTTCCTCCGAGCAGTACTTC.

The J gene is TRBJ1-1, the V gene TRBV7-3; D is ambiguous. Germline-derived CDR1 and CDR2 are SGHTA and FQGTGA. The V gene lost 2 bases and the J gene lost 0 bases, with 10 bases spanning the gap. The CDR3 is 15 amino acids. The CDR3 loop is CASSLGYALNTEAFF. The CDR3 coding sequence is TGTGCCAGCAGCTTAGGGTACGCATTGAACACTGAAGCTTTCTTT.

The J gene is TRBJ1-4, the V gene TRBV9; D is uncertain. Between the trimmed V and J ends, which lost 3 bases and 3 bases, there was a span of 21 bases. The CDR3 spans 18 residues. Germline-derived CDR1 and CDR2 are SGDLS and YYNGEE. CDR3 DNA sequence: TGTGCCAGCAGCGCGACTAGTGGTCGGTCTTGGGCTAATGAAAAACTGTTTTTT. This translates into CASSATSGRSWANEKLFF. The full variable domain, with the rest looked up from reference TRBV9 and TRBJ1-4, is DSGVTQTPKHLITATGQRVTLRCSPRSGDLSVYWYQQSLDQGLQFLIQYYNGEERAKGNILERFSAQQFPDLHSELNLSSLELGDSALYFCASSATSGRSWANEKLFFGSGTQLSVL.

The V and J genes are TRBV21-1 and TRBJ2-3; the table's D gene call, TRBD1, was not cross checked with the DNA. TRBV21-1 is assigned pseudogene status. The CDR3 loop spans 17 amino acids. CDR3: CASSNVSARGRTDTQYF. The CDR3 region has the DNA TGTGCCAGCAGCAACGTTTCAGCCAGGGGGCGAACAGATACGCAGTATTTT.

This clone was seen a handful of times. The rearrangement links TRBV9 to TRBJ1-1; D unresolved. V was clipped by 0 bases and J by 4 bases, with 7 bases between them. The CDR3 loop spans 13 amino acids. Germline-derived CDR1 and CDR2 are SGDLS and YYNGEE. The CDR3 loop is CASSVVRTTEAFF. The CDR3 coding sequence is TGTGCCAGCAGCGTAGTTAGGACCACTGAAGCTTTCTTT.

This clone appeared a single time. The J gene is TRBJ1-1, the V gene TRBV19; no clear D. CDR1 and CDR2 from the germline V gene are LNHDA and SQIVND (reference sequence). This CDR3 is 13 amino acids long. The V and J ends lost 4 bases and 4 bases respectively, with 10 bases between them. The CDR3 is CASSTQIGTEAFF. The CDR3 DNA is TGTGCCAGTAGTACCCAAATCGGCACTGAAGCTTTCTTT.

The chain uses TRBV18 and TRBJ1-3; D ambiguous. The V and J ends lost 5 bases and 0 bases respectively, with 14 bases between them. This CDR3 contains 16 residues. In germline, CDR1 is KGHSH, CDR2 LQKENI. The CDR3 is CASSDGPPASGNTIYF. The DNA for the CDR3 is TGTGCCAGCTCAGACGGGCCTCCGGCCTCTGGAAACACCATATATTTT.

The rearrangement links TRBV5-8 to TRBJ2-7; D is unresolved. Looked up from germline, CDR1 is SGHTS and CDR2 is YDEGEE. The V and J ends lost 0 bases and 5 bases respectively, with 9 bases between them. CDR3 length: 13 residues. The CDR3: CASSLGGSNEQYF. The DNA of the CDR3 is TGTGCCAGCAGCTTGGGTGGGTCAAACGAGCAGTACTTC.

The chain is built from TRBV2 and TRBJ1-1; D is possibly TRBD1 (5 bases). Per the germline V gene, CDR1 is SNHLY and CDR2 is FYNNEI. The CDR3 loop spans 14 amino acids. Trimming pared 7 bases from V and 3 bases from J, leaving 15 bases between. Here the CDR3 reads CASNLGGGYTEAFF. DNA of the CDR3: TGTGCCAGCAACTTGGGGGGGGGATACACTGAAGCTTTCTTT.

The chain has TRBV13 and TRBJ2-7, with D unresolved. V was trimmed by 1 base and J by 3 bases, leaving 19 bases between them. The CDR3 consists of 17 residues. CDR1 PRHDT and CDR2 FYEKMQ come from the germline V gene (reference sequence). This chain's CDR3 is CASSLAFRPALYYEQYF. Written as DNA, the CDR3 is TGTGCCAGCAGCTTAGCCTTTCGACCGGCATTATACTACGAGCAGTACTTC.

The chain joins TRBV29-1 to TRBJ1-2, with TRBD1 identical over 8 bases. Germline V gene data show CDR1 as SQVTM and CDR2 as ANQGSEA. Trimming at V came to 0 bases and at J to 5 bases, leaving 8 bases not matched to a gene. The CDR3 is 15 residues long. The CDR3 DNA reads TGCAGCGTTGAAGATAGAGGGGACAGGAAATATGGCTACACCTTC. It specifies CSVEDRGDRKYGYTF.